The source of this T cell receptor (beta chain) is a study of cytomegalovirus exposure and HLA in healthy donors. The PCR used 60 Vbeta and 13 Jbeta primers. TCRdb's table, derived via immunoSEQ multiplex PCR, lists solely in-frame clones and lacks some. The sample records more than 100,000 clones, around four fifths being singletons. The CDR3 is 15 amino acids. Germline V lookup: CDR1 SGHRS, CDR2 YFSETQ. The germline V and J ends were trimmed by 0 bases and 0 bases, with 8 bases remaining between them. Study results and limitations: One later analysis reportedly identified an Asian-associated ancestry cluster that showed fewer N-insertions than the roughly 670-donor mean.

Remarks on this clone: Its antigen is unidentified. At the DNA level, this CDR3 is encoded by other sequences in the same sample as well.

The rearrangement joins TRBV5-1 to TRBJ2-3; D is uncertain. The TCR sequence derives from a man aged 40-50 years in good health and CMV-seronegative. Sequenced material: PBMCs. CDR3 bases: TGCGCCAGCAGCTTGGACTCAACTAGCACAGATACGCAGTATTTT. Translating gives CASSLDSTSTDTQYF.